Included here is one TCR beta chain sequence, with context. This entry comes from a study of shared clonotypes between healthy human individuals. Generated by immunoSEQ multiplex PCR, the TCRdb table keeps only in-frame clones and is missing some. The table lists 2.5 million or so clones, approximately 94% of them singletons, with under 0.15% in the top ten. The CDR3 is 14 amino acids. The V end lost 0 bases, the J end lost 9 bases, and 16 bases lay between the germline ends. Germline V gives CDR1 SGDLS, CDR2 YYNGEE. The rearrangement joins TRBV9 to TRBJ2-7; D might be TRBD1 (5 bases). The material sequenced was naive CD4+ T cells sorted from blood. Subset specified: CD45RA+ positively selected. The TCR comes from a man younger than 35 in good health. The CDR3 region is CASSVASRDSRQYF. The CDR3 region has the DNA TGTGCCAGCAGCGTAGCTTCCCGAGACAGTAGGCAGTACTTC.